This TCR beta chain was retrieved from a study of radiation and T cells in renal cell carcinoma. Study background: Nephrectomy followed 15 Gy stereotactic body radiation by 4 weeks. General study findings and limits: Without pretreatment biopsies, baseline tumor clonotype presence was undetermined. From baseline, blood top tumor clonotypes peaked at 2 weeks post-radiation.

CDR1 is LNHDA, CDR2 SQIVND, per germline (reference sequence). The CDR3 contains 13 residues. V was shortened by 11 bases and J by 5 bases, with 18 bases between the two germline ends. This clone showed up just a few times. Its specificity is unknown. The method was immunoSEQ multiplex PCR; TCRdb's version includes in-frame clones alone and lacks a portion of them. The repertoire includes 25,000 to 30,000 clones, over 70% of them detected once, and approximately 32% sits in the top ten. Noted time point: blood 2 weeks post-SBRT. This sample's treatment: 15 Gy SBRT to primary tumor, nephrectomy 4 weeks later.

This chain uses TRBV19 with TRBJ1-2, with D possibly matching TRBD1 (6 bases). This material consisted of blood, taken from a patient whose treatment included radiotherapy and nephrectomy. The origin of this receptor is a man in his sixties with renal cell carcinoma. This chain's CDR3 is CAVSGTQYYGYTF. In DNA, the CDR3 is TGTGCCGTCTCCGGGACACAATATTATGGCTACACCTTC.